The next 21 T cell receptor beta chains were all read from a single sample in a study of T cells in Graves' hyperthyroidism and ophthalmopathy. What was amplified from RNA transcripts were TCR beta CDR3 regions. Primed by the HTBI set, a first-round RT-PCR was run on the TCR CDR3. Each CDR3 protein is one row after TCRdb ran MiXCR on the multiplex PCR reads. The repertoire consists of around 620,000 distinct CDR3 sequences, with approximately 14% occurring once and the leading ten covering roughly 7.1%. Sequences were obtained from blood. These receptors originate from a woman aged 18-29 years with Graves' ophthalmopathy.

This clonotype came up a few times. The rearrangement links TRBV12-3 or TRBV12-4 to TRBJ2-4; weak D call: TRBD1 (5 bases). The CDR3 sequence is 15 residues long. V was pared by 4 bases and J by 0 bases, with 10 bases between. The CDR3 bases are TGTGCCAGCAGTTCGTCGACAGTAGCCAAAAACATTCAGTACTTC. Protein sequence: CASSSSTVAKNIQYF.

This clonotype has ten or more counts. The chain employs TRBV6-2 or TRBV6-3 and TRBJ1-2, with 7 bases identical to TRBD1. V lost 4 bases and J lost 6; bases outside the gene matches: 8. CDR1 is MNHEY and CDR2 is SVGEGT in the germline V gene. The CDR3 loop spans 14 amino acids. The CDR3 coding sequence is TGTGCCAGCAGTTTACAGGGGCTTCATGATGGCTACACCTTC. It is translated as CASSLQGLHDGYTF.

This rearrangement joins TRBV28 to TRBJ2-7; 11 bases align to TRBD2. J lost 9 bases, V lost 4 bases, and 5 bases had no gene match. CDR1 is MDHEN and CDR2 is SYDVKM in the germline V gene. This CDR3 is built from 13 residues. CDR3 bases: TGTGCCAGCAGTTCGGGACTAGCGGACGTGCAGTACTTC. Translated, it gives CASSSGLADVQYF.

This clonotype was detected ten times or more. The chain joins TRBV3-1 to TRBJ2-7, with D perhaps being TRBD1 or TRBD2 (7 bases each). Germline V lookup: CDR1 LGHDT, CDR2 YNNKEL (reference sequence). V gave up 0 bases and J gave up 5 bases, with 14 bases separating them. This CDR3 comprises 15 residues. The CDR3 bases are TGTGCCAGCAGCCAAGATAGACAGGGAGGGCACGAGCAGTACTTC. This codes for CASSQDRQGGHEQYF.

The V gene is TRBV10-3, the J gene TRBJ2-7; a weak D match, TRBD1 (6 bases). Near its end, the DNA agrees better with TRBJ2-1, so the J call may be wrong. The CDR3 sequence is 14 residues long. CDR1 is ENHRY, CDR2 SYGVKD, per germline. CDR3 in amino acids: CAITSDRFSYEQFF. CDR3 bases: TGTGCCATCACTTCGGACAGATTCTCCTACGAGCAGTTCTTC.

This clonotype has ten or more counts. The chain joins TRBV6-1 to TRBJ2-7; 8 bases line up with TRBD2. V was clipped by 7 bases and J by 4 bases; unmatched bases: 12. This CDR3 has 15 residues. The germline gives CDR1 MNHNS, CDR2 SASEGT. The CDR3 DNA sequence: TGTGCCAGCACCGGGGGGGTTACTAGCGTTTACGAGCAGTACTTC. Translation gives CASTGGVTSVYEQYF.

The chain combines TRBV14 with TRBJ1-1, with D unclear. The germline V gene encodes CDR1 SGHDN and CDR2 FVKESK. The CDR3 contains 15 residues. Trimming stripped 3 bases from V and 0 bases from J, with 11 bases between. The CDR3 coding sequence is TGTGCCAGCAGCCAGCTGACACTTATGAACACTGAAGCTTTCTTT. Translating it yields CASSQLTLMNTEAFF.

The table lists this clonotype with a few counts. This rearrangement joins TRBV30 to TRBJ2-2; D ambiguous. The V end lost 4 bases, the J end lost 6 bases, and 9 bases lay between the germline ends. Germline CDR1 reads GTSNPN; CDR2 reads SVGIG (reference sequence). The length of the CDR3 is 12 residues. The CDR3 region is CAWTPYPGELFF. The CDR3 bases are TGTGCCTGGACCCCTTACCCCGGGGAGCTGTTTTTT.

There are many counts of this clonotype. This chain links TRBV4-1 with TRBJ1-1, with 8 bases lining up with TRBD1. The CDR3 contains 15 residues. Germline trimming cut 1 base from V and 5 bases from J; bases unmatched to any gene: 6. CDR1 is MGHRA, CDR2 YSYEKL, per germline. CDR3 loop: CASSQGKGDRTEAFF. CDR3 nucleotide sequence: TGCGCCAGCAGCCAAGGAAAGGGGGACAGGACTGAAGCTTTCTTT.

This clonotype was detected many times. CDR3 protein: CSARPTGGEKNIQYF. The CDR3 DNA follows: TGCAGTGCTAGACCCACAGGGGGTGAGAAAAACATTCAGTACTTC. This chain links TRBV20-1 with TRBJ2-4; 8 bases align to TRBD1. The V gene's germline CDR1 is DFQATT and CDR2 SNEGSKA (reference sequence). V shed 2 bases, J shed 4 bases, and the junction held 7 bases outside the gene matches. CDR3 length equals 15 residues.

The table lists this clonotype with many counts. The J gene is TRBJ2-1, the V gene TRBV12-3 or TRBV12-4, with 15 nucleotides matching TRBD2. V trimming: 4 bases; J trimming: 7 bases; junction bases outside the gene matches: 2. CDR3 length: 15 amino acids. The CDR3 spells CASSSGLAGGNEQFF. CDR3 DNA: TGTGCCAGCAGTTCCGGACTAGCGGGAGGGAATGAGCAGTTCTTC.

This clonotype appeared a few times. The chain combines TRBV25-1 with TRBJ1-2; the D gene is possibly TRBD1 (5 bases). Germline CDR1 reads MGHDK; CDR2 reads SYGVNS. Trimming took off 8 bases at V and 3 bases at J, with 19 bases between the two ends. This CDR3 spans 15 amino acids. The CDR3 DNA is TGTGCCAGCTACTCCACAGGACTGTTCGACTATGGCTACACCTTC. Protein product: CASYSTGLFDYGYTF.

This clonotype was seen repeatedly, ten times or more. CDR3: CASTRTGTGGATYEQYF. The CDR3 DNA reads as TGTGCCAGCACCAGGACCGGGACAGGGGGCGCAACCTACGAGCAGTACTTC. J is TRBJ2-7 and V is TRBV6-1; 12 bases are shared with TRBD1. The CDR3 consists of 17 residues. Germline values: CDR1 MNHNS, CDR2 SASEGT. The trim removed 7 bases at V and 2 bases at J, leaving 12 bases unmatched.

J is TRBJ2-7 and V is TRBV20-1; 10 bases are shared with TRBD2. V shed 6 bases and J 0 bases; nucleotides not matched to a gene: 5. Germline assignment: CDR1 DFQATT and CDR2 SNEGSKA (reference sequence). The length of the CDR3 is 14 residues. The CDR3 protein is CSAGRTSGSYEQYF. CDR3 sequence (DNA): TGCAGTGCCGGAAGGACTAGCGGCTCCTACGAGCAGTACTTC.

This clonotype was counted ten times or more. CDR3 amino acids: CASSLGSRTRLGTDTQYF. In nucleotides, the CDR3 is TGTGCCAGCAGTTTAGGCTCCCGGACACGCCTGGGCACAGATACGCAGTATTTT. The chain uses TRBV27 and TRBJ2-3; perhaps TRBD1 as D (5 bases). V was clipped by 2 bases and J by 1 base, with 19 bases between them. This CDR3 spans 18 amino acids. The germline CDR1 and CDR2 sequences are MNHEY and SMNVEV (reference sequence).

This clonotype was seen at least ten times. The genes are TRBV29-1 and TRBJ2-1; 8 positions match TRBD1. This CDR3 comprises 14 residues. Germline V gene lookup returns CDR1 SQVTM and CDR2 ANQGSEA. The ends lost 3 bases at V and 4 bases at J; junction bases unmatched: 5. The CDR3 reads CSVDPQGGYNEQFF. The CDR3 DNA sequence: TGCAGCGTTGACCCACAGGGGGGATACAATGAGCAGTTCTTC.

This clonotype was picked up many times. This chain connects TRBV3-1 to TRBJ1-1; D ambiguous. The CDR3 is made up of 13 amino acids. The germline V and J ends were trimmed by 4 bases and 4 bases, with 10 bases remaining between them. Germline CDR1 and CDR2: LGHDT and YNNKEL (reference sequence). For the CDR3, the DNA is TGTGCCAGCAGCCCCCAAACTTCCACTGAAGCTTTCTTT. Protein sequence: CASSPQTSTEAFF. Based on the CDR3 plus reference TRBV3-1 and TRBJ1-1, the full variable domain is DTAVSQTPKYLVTQMGNDKSIKCEQNLGHDTMYWYKQDSKKFLKIMFSYNNKELIINETVPNRFSPKSPDKAHLNLHINSLELGDSAVYFCASSPQTSTEAFFGQGTRLTVV.

This chain connects TRBV12-5 to TRBJ1-3; D is possibly TRBD1 (6 bases). Germline V lookup: CDR1 LGHNT, CDR2 FRNRAP. The CDR3 length is 18 residues. With 3 bases removed from V and 1 base from J, the gap between germline ends came to 19 bases. The DNA for the CDR3 is TGTGCTAGTGGTTTCCCCCTCCTTCGACAGGCATCTGGAAACACCATATATTTT. Encoded protein: CASGFPLLRQASGNTIYF.

This clonotype occurred many times. The V gene is TRBV28, the J gene TRBJ2-1, with TRBD1 matching over 9 bases. With 7 bases clipped from V and 9 bases from J, the junction kept 13 bases outside the gene matches. The length of the CDR3 is 15 residues. Germline V CDR1 and CDR2: MDHEN, SYDVKM. For the CDR3, the DNA is TGTGCCAGCACCCTCCCGGGGACAGGGCGGGCTGAGCAGTTCTTC. It encodes CASTLPGTGRAEQFF. Complete variable domain (other parts from reference TRBV28 and TRBJ2-1): DVKVTQSSRYLVKRTGEKVFLECVQDMDHENMFWYRQDPGLGLRLIYFSYDVKMKEKGDIPEGYSVSREKKERFSLILESASTNQTSMYLCASTLPGTGRAEQFFGPGTRLTVL.

This clonotype was seen ten or more times. The chain links TRBV28 to TRBJ2-1; D is possibly TRBD2 (6 bases). Germline CDR1 and CDR2: MDHEN and SYDVKM. This CDR3 has 15 residues. Trimming took 3 bases from V and 4 from J, leaving 13 bases between them. The DNA for the CDR3 is TGTGCCAGCAGTTTGGAGGGCGGGGTATACAATGAGCAGTTCTTC. Its translation: CASSLEGGVYNEQFF.

This chain uses TRBV7-9 with TRBJ2-7, with D perhaps TRBD1 (6 bases). The germline V gene encodes CDR1 SEHNR and CDR2 FQNEAQ (reference sequence). CDR3 length: 15 residues. The V end was cut by 4 bases, the J end by 4 bases, with 17 bases between. The CDR3 sequence: CASSYPGRGLYEQYF. CDR3 bases: TGTGCCAGCAGCTACCCGGGCAGGGGATTATACGAGCAGTACTTC.